The rows below give T cell receptor beta chains drawn from one sample of a study of T cell responses to AZD1222 COVID-19 vaccine. Produced via immunoSEQ multiplex PCR; TCRdb's table is partial and in-frame only. The table has 150,000 to 200,000 clones, 90% to 95% seen once. This sample comprised peripheral blood, obtained on day 0 of AZD1222 vaccination. These receptor sequences come from an adult in good health. Each CDR3 is given with its conserved first and last residue. D genes are given only for firm matches. Not all rows give a size; the values are once, few, many and, for expanded clones, a class.

V gene: TRBV3-1/TRBV3-2; J gene: TRBJ1-1; D gene: TRBD1; CDR3 length: 15; clone size: -; CDR3 DNA: TGTGCCAGCAGCCAAGATACAGGGGACTACACTGAAGCTTTCTTT; CDR3 protein: CASSQDTGDYTEAFF
V gene: TRBV5-8; J gene: TRBJ1-2; D gene: -; CDR3 length: 9; clone size: -; CDR3 DNA: TGTGAAGCCGGAGATGGCTACACCTTC; CDR3 protein: CEAGDGYTF
V gene: TRBV19; J gene: TRBJ1-4; D gene: -; CDR3 length: 15; clone size: -; CDR3 DNA: TGTGCCAGTAGCACCCCGGGACAAATCTCTGGAAAACTGTTTTTT; CDR3 protein: CASSTPGQISGKLFF
V gene: TRBV5-1; J gene: TRBJ2-2; D gene: TRBD2; CDR3 length: 16; clone size: -; CDR3 DNA: TGCGCCAGCAGCTTGGTCCTAGCGGGAGCGAACGGGGAGCTGTTTTTT; CDR3 protein: CASSLVLAGANGELFF
V gene: TRBV27; J gene: TRBJ2-7; D gene: -; CDR3 length: 15; clone size: -; CDR3 DNA: TGTGCCAGCAGTACGCGCCGGGACCTAACCTACGAGCAGTACTTC; CDR3 protein: CASSTRRDLTYEQYF
V gene: TRBV4-1; J gene: TRBJ2-1; D gene: -; CDR3 length: 15; clone size: -; CDR3 DNA: TGCGCCAGCAGCTCCCGGGACAATTCCTACAATGAGCAGTTCTTC; CDR3 protein: CASSSRDNSYNEQFF
V gene: TRBV29-1; J gene: TRBJ2-3; D gene: TRBD2; CDR3 length: 16; clone size: -; CDR3 DNA: TGCAGCGTTGATTATCTTAGGGAGGGGTGGACAGATACGCAGTATTTT; CDR3 protein: CSVDYLREGWTDTQYF
V gene: TRBV11-3; J gene: TRBJ1-3; D gene: -; CDR3 length: 15; clone size: -; CDR3 DNA: TGTGCCAGCAGCTTAGTACGGAGCTCTGGAAACACCATATATTTT; CDR3 protein: CASSLVRSSGNTIYF
V gene: TRBV6-6; J gene: TRBJ1-5; D gene: TRBD1; CDR3 length: 14; clone size: -; CDR3 DNA: TGTGCCAGCAGCCAAGACAGGGTAGGTCAGCCCCAGCATTTT; CDR3 protein: CASSQDRVGQPQHF
V gene: TRBV3-1/TRBV3-2; J gene: TRBJ2-7; D gene: TRBD2; CDR3 length: 16; clone size: -; CDR3 DNA: TGTGCCAGCAGCCACTGGACGGGAGGGGAGTTGGACGAGCAGTACTTC; CDR3 protein: CASSHWTGGELDEQYF
V gene: TRBV7-9; J gene: TRBJ1-3; D gene: -; CDR3 length: 17; clone size: -; CDR3 DNA: TGTGCCAGCAGCTTAGTTGTTAGGCCTTTAGGTGGAAACACCATATATTTT; CDR3 protein: CASSLVVRPLGGNTIYF
V gene: TRBV29-1; J gene: TRBJ2-2; D gene: -; CDR3 length: 14; clone size: -; CDR3 DNA: TGCAGCGTTGACGGGGGGCGGAACACCGGGGAGCTGTTTTTT; CDR3 protein: CSVDGGRNTGELFF
V gene: TRBV9; J gene: TRBJ2-1; D gene: TRBD2; CDR3 length: 22; clone size: -; CDR3 DNA: TGTGCCAGCAGCGTAGGGTCTAGCGGGAGGACCTCATCAAAAAGCAGCTACAATGAGCAGTTCTTC; CDR3 protein: CASSVGSSGRTSSKSSYNEQFF
V gene: TRBV10-3; J gene: TRBJ2-7; D gene: -; CDR3 length: 12; clone size: -; CDR3 DNA: TGTGCCATCAGGGGGGGCGGGAGCGAGCAGTACTTC; CDR3 protein: CAIRGGGSEQYF
V gene: TRBV5-1; J gene: TRBJ1-1; D gene: -; CDR3 length: 15; clone size: -; CDR3 DNA: TGCGCCAGCAGCTTGGATCCAGGACTCCCCCCTGAAGCTTTCTTT; CDR3 protein: CASSLDPGLPPEAFF
V gene: TRBV28; J gene: TRBJ1-3; D gene: TRBD1; CDR3 length: 16; clone size: -; CDR3 DNA: TGTGCCAGCAGTTTCTGGGGGGACAGCTCTGGAAACACCATATATTTT; CDR3 protein: CASSFWGDSSGNTIYF
V gene: TRBV27; J gene: TRBJ2-3; D gene: -; CDR3 length: 11; clone size: -; CDR3 DNA: TGTGCCAGCAAGGGGGGGGATACGCAGTATTTT; CDR3 protein: CASKGGDTQYF
V gene: TRBV4-2; J gene: TRBJ2-3; D gene: TRBD2; CDR3 length: 16; clone size: -; CDR3 DNA: TGTGCCAGCAGCCAATCCGGGACTAGGGGCACAGATACGCAGTATTTT; CDR3 protein: CASSQSGTRGTDTQYF
V gene: TRBV13; J gene: TRBJ1-1; D gene: -; CDR3 length: 15; clone size: -; CDR3 DNA: TGTGCCAGCAGCTTAGAACCGGGCATGAACACTGAAGCTTTCTTT; CDR3 protein: CASSLEPGMNTEAFF
V gene: TRBV5-1; J gene: TRBJ2-1; D gene: TRBD2; CDR3 length: 19; clone size: -; CDR3 DNA: TGCGCCAGCAGCTTGGCGGGACTAGCGGGAGGGCCCCCCTACAATGAGCAGTTCTTC; CDR3 protein: CASSLAGLAGGPPYNEQFF
V gene: TRBV28; J gene: TRBJ1-6; D gene: -; CDR3 length: 17; clone size: -; CDR3 DNA: TGTGCCAGCAGTTTACAGGGTGTTCGGATAGGGGCTTGGCCCCTCCACTTT; CDR3 protein: CASSLQGVRIGAWPLHF
V gene: TRBV5-1; J gene: TRBJ2-1; D gene: -; CDR3 length: 15; clone size: -; CDR3 DNA: TGCGCCAGCAGAGTAGGCGCCTCGGAGTTCAATGAGCAGTTCTTC; CDR3 protein: CASRVGASEFNEQFF
V gene: TRBV18; J gene: TRBJ1-2; D gene: -; CDR3 length: 15; clone size: -; CDR3 DNA: TGTGCCAGCTCACCACTCTCCGCAGATAACTATGGCTACACCTTC; CDR3 protein: CASSPLSADNYGYTF
V gene: TRBV6-5; J gene: TRBJ2-4; D gene: TRBD2; CDR3 length: 15; clone size: once; CDR3 DNA: TGTGCCAGCAGCCCGGGACTAGCGGGAATGGACATTCAGTACTTC; CDR3 protein: CASSPGLAGMDIQYF
V gene: TRBV20-1; J gene: TRBJ1-1; D gene: -; CDR3 length: 15; clone size: -; CDR3 DNA: TGCAGTGCTAGTCGTCTGACAGGCCTAAACACTGAAGCTTTCTTT; CDR3 protein: CSASRLTGLNTEAFF
V gene: TRBV18; J gene: TRBJ2-2; D gene: TRBD2; CDR3 length: 17; clone size: -; CDR3 DNA: TGTGCCAGCTCACCACGTCAAGCTAGCGGGTCCACCGGGGAGCTGTTTTTT; CDR3 protein: CASSPRQASGSTGELFF